One and the same sample provided the 10 T cell receptor beta chains below, sequenced in a study of T cells of healthy individuals. MiXCR, applied by TCRdb to the 5' RACE reads, yields one record per CDR3 protein. The sample contains 85,000 to 100,000 distinct CDR3 sequences, approximately 15% of which appear only once. The receptor source for this set is a human donor in good health.

Only one count was recorded for this clonotype. The J gene is TRBJ1-6, the V gene TRBV7-9; TRBD1 agrees at 7 bases. The ends lost 5 bases at V and 3 bases at J; junction bases unmatched: 7. The CDR3 runs to 16 residues. CDR1 is SEHNR and CDR2 is FQNEAQ in the germline V gene (reference sequence). CDR3: CASSDRDRHYNSPLHF. For the CDR3, the DNA is TGTGCCAGCAGCGACCGGGACAGACACTATAATTCACCCCTCCACTTT.

The V gene is TRBV15, the J gene TRBJ1-1; no clear D. Per the germline V gene, CDR1 is LNHNV and CDR2 is YYDKDF (reference sequence). The CDR3 loop spans 15 amino acids. The ends were cut back, 1 base at V and 0 bases at J, with 9 bases in the middle. In DNA, the CDR3 is TGTGCCACCAGCAGAGCGGCAGGACTGAACACTGAAGCTTTCTTT. Its translation is CATSRAAGLNTEAFF.

The rearrangement links TRBV4-3 to TRBJ2-3, with a possible D match to TRBD2 (6 bases). Trimming stripped 1 base from V and 0 bases from J, with 8 bases between. The length of the CDR3 is 15 residues. Looked up from germline, CDR1 is LGHNA and CDR2 is YSLEER. The CDR3, as DNA: TGCGCCAGCAGCCAAGGGGGAGGAAGCACAGATACGCAGTATTTT. Translated: CASSQGGGSTDTQYF.

This clonotype was found a few times. The chain carries TRBV5-1 and TRBJ2-1, with 14 positions matching TRBD2. The CDR3 sequence is 16 residues long. CDR1 and CDR2 from the germline V gene are SGHRS and YFSETQ. V gave up 4 bases and J gave up 9 bases; unmatched junction bases: 9. The CDR3 sequence is CASSLRTSGGRGEQFF. The CDR3 DNA sequence: TGCGCCAGCAGCCTTCGGACTAGCGGGGGGCGTGGTGAGCAGTTCTTC. The full variable domain, with the rest looked up from reference TRBV5-1 and TRBJ2-1, is KAGVTQTPRYLIKTRGQQVTLSCSPISGHRSVSWYQQTPGQGLQFLFEYFSETQRNKGNFPGRFSGRQFSNSRSEMNVSTLELGDSALYLCASSLRTSGGRGEQFFGPGTRLTVL.

J is TRBJ2-1 and V is TRBV28; TRBD2 agrees at 8 bases. The germline V gene has CDR1 MDHEN and CDR2 SYDVKM. J gave up 10 bases and V 7 bases, and 15 bases lay outside the gene matches. The CDR3 loop spans 15 amino acids. CDR3 loop: CASNAPGTSEGEQFF. As DNA, the CDR3 is TGTGCCAGCAACGCACCCGGGACTAGTGAGGGCGAGCAGTTCTTC.

The chain employs TRBV4-1 and TRBJ1-3, with 8 bases matching TRBD1. The V and J ends lost 4 bases and 8 bases, in that order; junction bases with no gene match: 7. Germline assignment: CDR1 MGHRA and CDR2 YSYEKL. The CDR3 is made up of 14 amino acids. CDR3 bases: TGCGCCAGCAGCCCCGGACAGGGTCGGGACACCATATATTTT. It specifies CASSPGQGRDTIYF.

The genes are TRBV7-6 and TRBJ1-6, with a weak D call TRBD1 (5 bases). Trimming removed 3 bases at V and 5 bases at J, with 11 bases between. The germline V gene encodes CDR1 SGHVS and CDR2 FNYEAQ. CDR3 size: 15 residues. The CDR3 DNA follows: TGTGCCAGCAGCTTGATAGGGGACGATAATTCACCCCTCCACTTT. Its translation: CASSLIGDDNSPLHF.

This clonotype showed up just a few times. The rearrangement links TRBV6-5 to TRBJ2-5; TRBD2 aligns across 8 bases. The CDR3 length is 16 residues. V lost 0 bases, J lost 5 bases, and 8 bases stayed unmatched. CDR1 and CDR2 (germline): MNHEY, SVGAGI. CDR3 loop: CASSYSGSGGTETQYF. The CDR3 coding sequence is TGTGCCAGCAGTTACTCTGGGAGCGGGGGCACGGAGACCCAGTACTTC.

This clonotype has just a few counts. V gene TRBV28 combines with J gene TRBJ2-3; D ambiguous. The germline gives CDR1 MDHEN, CDR2 SYDVKM. Trimming cost V 5 bases and J 4 bases, with 19 bases left between them. The CDR3 runs 16 residues. CDR3 in DNA: TGTGCCAGCAGTCTTAAAGGGCTTGGGTCGGCAGATACGCAGTATTTT. It is translated as CASSLKGLGSADTQYF. The variable domain in full, with the rest retrieved from reference TRBV28 and TRBJ2-3, is DVKVTQSSRYLVKRTGEKVFLECVQDMDHENMFWYRQDPGLGLRLIYFSYDVKMKEKGDIPEGYSVSREKKERFSLILESASTNQTSMYLCASSLKGLGSADTQYFGPGTRLTVL.

This clonotype was observed a handful of times. The genes are TRBV28 and TRBJ2-7, with D perhaps matching TRBD2 (5 bases). The germline V gene encodes CDR1 MDHEN and CDR2 SYDVKM. The CDR3 runs 18 residues. The V end lost 5 bases, the J end lost 5 bases, and 28 bases lay between the germline ends. The CDR3 here is CASSPRPVWWGEPNEQYF. In nucleotides, the CDR3 is TGTGCCAGCAGTCCGCGCCCGGTGTGGTGGGGAGAGCCTAACGAGCAGTACTTC.